The 6 T cell receptor beta chains below all came from one sample that was sequenced in a study of beta chain features in type 1 diabetes. Expressed TCRB transcripts were sequenced, since all the RNA that had been isolated was reverse transcribed. Method: immunoSEQ multiplex PCR; TCRdb's copy keeps in-frame clones and lacks some. This table holds 860,000 or so clones, roughly 15% found once. Sequenced: naive CD4+ T cells from blood. These receptors were taken from a woman under 30 in good health.

This clone was detected many times. The V and J genes are TRBV6-4 and TRBJ1-1; D is perhaps TRBD1 (6 bases). CDR3 length equals 14 residues. From germline, CDR1 is MRHNA and CDR2 SNTAGT. Trimming removed 8 bases at V and 5 bases at J, with 18 bases between. CDR3 loop: CASVYREGCTEAFF. The CDR3 DNA reads as TGTGCCAGCGTGTACAGGGAAGGTTGTACTGAAGCTTTCTTT.

There are a few counts of this clone. Since a much larger clone is just one base distant, this may be a read error. Distinct nucleotide sequences in the sample also encode this CDR3. The rearrangement links TRBV7-8 to TRBJ2-5; D not certain. The germline V and J ends were trimmed by 5 bases and 2 bases, with 3 bases remaining between them. The CDR3 has 11 amino acids. CDR1 is SGHVS and CDR2 is FQNEAQ in the germline V gene. The CDR3 spells CASSPQETQYF. For the CDR3, the DNA is TGTGCCAGCAGCCCTCAAGAGACCCAGTACTTC.

The V call is TRBV7-3, the J call TRBJ2-1; perhaps TRBD2 as D (5 bases). V was pared by 1 base and J by 9 bases, with 16 bases between. This CDR3 has 15 amino acids. Looked up from germline, CDR1 is SGHTA and CDR2 is FQGTGA. CDR3 residues: CASSLNPSGRGEQFF. CDR3 coding DNA: TGTGCCAGCAGCTTAAATCCCTCCGGTCGGGGTGAGCAGTTCTTC.

The table lists this clone with a few counts. The J gene is TRBJ1-2, the V gene TRBV4-3; D is unresolved. Trimming stripped 0 bases from V and 0 bases from J, with 14 bases between. From germline, CDR1 is LGHNA and CDR2 YSLEER. This CDR3 spans 17 amino acids. DNA for the CDR3: TGCGCCAGCAGCCAAGACGCTCAGGATTCAGCTAACTATGGCTACACCTTC. Amino acids: CASSQDAQDSANYGYTF.

This rearrangement joins TRBV6-1 to TRBJ2-5, with 7 bases that match TRBD1. This CDR3 contains 15 residues. V lost 1 base, J lost 2 bases, and 4 bases stayed unmatched. CDR1 is MNHNS, CDR2 SASEGT, per germline. The CDR3 protein is CASSEGGTVQETQYF. The CDR3 bases are TGTGCCAGCAGTGAAGGAGGGACAGTTCAAGAGACCCAGTACTTC.

This clone was counted a few times. The chain couples TRBV7-9 to TRBJ2-2; no definite D call. This CDR3 region has 15 residues. Trimming cost V 6 bases and J 4 bases, with 15 bases left between them. Germline loops: CDR1 SEHNR, CDR2 FQNEAQ (reference sequence). CDR3 sequence reads: CASRPAGWTTGELFF. CDR3 DNA sequence: TGTGCCAGCAGGCCGGCTGGATGGACCACCGGGGAGCTGTTTTTT.